The 29 T cell receptor beta chains presented below share a single source sample, sequenced in a study of T cells in Graves' hyperthyroidism and ophthalmopathy. Researchers took RNA transcripts and amplified the TCR beta CDR3 regions from them. During a first-round RT-PCR of the TCR CDR3, the HTBI primer set was used. TCRdb called the multiplex PCR reads again in MiXCR, with one record for every CDR3 protein. The sample records about 360,000 distinct CDR3 sequences, 13% being singletons. The sequenced material came from blood. The source is a woman aged 18 to 35 with Graves' hyperthyroidism.

Concerning this clonotype itself: Since a much larger clone is just one base distant, this may be a read error. The chain joins TRBV5-1 to TRBJ2-2, with TRBD2 matching over 10 bases. V shed 0 bases, J shed 6 bases, and the junction held 8 bases outside the gene matches. Germline V gene data show CDR1 as SGHRS and CDR2 as YFSETQ. The CDR3 covers 17 residues. CDR3 amino acids: CASSLGASGSWSGELFF. The DNA for the CDR3 is TGCGCCAGCAGCTTGGGAGCTAGCGGGAGCTGGTCCGGGGAGCTGTTTTTT.

This clonotype showed up many times. The chain recombines TRBV12-3 or TRBV12-4 with TRBJ1-6; D gene uncertain. The CDR3 length is 13 residues. Trimming left V 3 bases short and J 10 bases short, with 10 bases between. The CDR3 DNA follows: TGTGCCAGCAGTTTCTCTGGGAGATCACCCCTCCACTTT. Protein sequence: CASSFSGRSPLHF.

The chain recombines TRBV29-1 with TRBJ2-1; 13 bases map to TRBD2. The CDR3 is made up of 13 amino acids. V lost 7 bases and J lost 9; bases outside the gene matches: 6. The germline V gene has CDR1 SQVTM and CDR2 ANQGSEA. The CDR3 loop is CSAGLAGASEQFF. CDR3 DNA sequence: TGCAGCGCTGGACTAGCGGGGGCGAGTGAGCAGTTCTTC.

The J gene is TRBJ1-1, the V gene TRBV19; D is perhaps TRBD1 (5 bases). There are 14 residues in the CDR3. Germline CDR1 and CDR2: LNHDA and SQIVND (reference sequence). V lost 3 bases to trimming and J lost 2 bases, with 10 bases between them. The CDR3 sequence is CASSMGGSNTEAFF. DNA of the CDR3: TGTGCCAGTAGTATGGGGGGGTCAAACACTGAAGCTTTCTTT.

This clonotype was seen repeatedly, ten times or more. The CDR3 DNA follows: TGCAGTGCGCGCCCCCCACAGGGGGCTGGAAACACCATATATTTT. This codes for CSARPPQGAGNTIYF. This chain uses TRBV20-1 with TRBJ1-3; the match to TRBD1 covers 8 bases. This CDR3 is built from 15 residues. The V and J ends lost 6 bases and 2 bases, in that order; junction bases with no gene match: 9. Germline CDR1 DFQATT, CDR2 SNEGSKA (reference sequence).

This clonotype was recorded a few times. The V call is TRBV10-3, the J call TRBJ1-1; D perhaps matches TRBD1 (6 bases). V was pared by 3 bases and J by 1 base, with 12 bases between. This CDR3 is 15 amino acids long. Germline CDR1 and CDR2: ENHRY and SYGVKD. The CDR3 loop reads CAISESRGTNTEAFF. The CDR3, as DNA: TGTGCCATCAGTGAAAGTAGGGGGACGAACACTGAAGCTTTCTTT.

This clonotype was picked up many times. The V gene is TRBV27, the J gene TRBJ1-1, with TRBD1 as a possible D gene (6 bases). V lost 6 bases to trimming and J lost 1 base, with 15 bases between them. The CDR3 loop spans 15 amino acids. Germline values: CDR1 MNHEY, CDR2 SMNVEV (reference sequence). For the CDR3, the DNA is TGTGCCAGCAGCCCTAGGGGGGGCAAGAACACTGAAGCTTTCTTT. It specifies CASSPRGGKNTEAFF.

In this sample, this clonotype turned up once. A much more abundant neighbour one base away suggests this may be a read error. The chain has TRBV6-1 and TRBJ2-3; D is possibly TRBD2 (5 bases). CDR1 and CDR2 (germline): MNHNS, SASEGT. V was shortened by 7 bases and J by 6 bases, with 20 bases between the two germline ends. This CDR3 region has 15 residues. The CDR3, as DNA: TGTGCCAGCAAACTTCCGGGGATAGGATTGGATACGCAGTATTTT. Amino acid sequence: CASKLPGIGLDTQYF.

This clonotype was detected ten times or more. The chain joins TRBV20-1 to TRBJ2-6; no clear D. Trimming removed 4 bases at V and 0 bases at J, with 10 bases between. CDR3 length: 15 amino acids. CDR1 is DFQATT, CDR2 SNEGSKA, per germline (reference sequence). The CDR3 coding sequence is TGCAGTGCTAATCCAGGAAACTCTGGGGCCAACGTCCTGACTTTC. Protein: CSANPGNSGANVLTF.

This clonotype was seen repeatedly, ten times or more. The V and J genes are TRBV2 and TRBJ1-6; D gene unclear. This CDR3 has 16 residues. V lost 4 bases and J 9 bases, leaving 19 bases between the germline ends. The germline CDR1 and CDR2 sequences are SNHLY and FYNNEI. Here the CDR3 DNA reads TGTGCCAGCAGTGCCTGGATGGGTTCTAATGGTTCACCCCTCCACTTT. Its protein is CASSAWMGSNGSPLHF.

Details on this clonotype: A single base separates this from a much larger clone, so it may be a read error. The chain employs TRBV29-1 and TRBJ2-1, with D possibly being TRBD1 or TRBD2 (5 bases each). CDR1 is SQVTM, CDR2 ANQGSEA, per germline. The CDR3 has 12 residues. CDR3 sequence reads: CSVEDWGNEQSF. Here the CDR3 DNA reads TGCAGCGTTGAAGATTGGGGGAATGAGCAGTCCTTC.

This clonotype appeared many times. The chain couples TRBV28 to TRBJ1-5; D is unclear. CDR3 size: 13 residues. V lost 3 bases and J lost 9, with 12 bases in between. Germline assignment: CDR1 MDHEN and CDR2 SYDVKM. CDR3 sequence reads: CASSLMSATPQHF. The CDR3 DNA is TGTGCCAGCAGTTTGATGAGCGCGACGCCCCAGCATTTT.

This clonotype was detected only once. Likely a read error: the CDR3 ends without its conserved phenylalanine or tryptophan. V gene TRBV6-5 combines with J gene TRBJ1-2; unclear D gene. The V end lost 2 bases, the J end lost 2 bases, and 6 bases lay between the germline ends. In germline, CDR1 is MNHEY, CDR2 SVGAGI. The CDR3 runs 13 residues. The CDR3 is CASSYGLNYGYTL. The CDR3 bases are TGTGCCAGCAGTTACGGGCTGAACTATGGCTACACCCTC.

This clonotype showed up many times. The chain employs TRBV3-1 and TRBJ2-5; D unresolved. CDR3 length: 14 residues. The V and J ends lost 2 bases and 4 bases respectively, with 11 bases between them. Germline CDR1 LGHDT, CDR2 YNNKEL (reference sequence). This chain's CDR3 is CASSQSGRPETQYF. In DNA form, the CDR3 reads TGTGCCAGCAGCCAATCCGGACGACCAGAGACCCAGTACTTC.

This clonotype showed up just a few times. The chain uses TRBV5-6 and TRBJ1-1, with D tentatively TRBD1 (6 bases). From germline, CDR1 is SGHDT and CDR2 YYEEEE. There are 15 residues in the CDR3. V shed 4 bases and J shed 1 base, with 14 bases lying between them. The CDR3 loop is CASSIFRGWNTEAFF. The CDR3 DNA reads TGTGCCAGCAGCATATTCAGGGGTTGGAACACTGAAGCTTTCTTT.

This clonotype was seen a handful of times. CDR3 protein: CASSRRGGEGDTQYF. The CDR3 bases are TGTGCCAGCAGCCGGCGGGGGGGTGAAGGGGATACGCAGTATTTT. The chain recombines TRBV7-3 with TRBJ2-3; the match to TRBD2 covers 9 bases. The CDR3 runs to 15 residues. With 5 bases clipped from V and 6 bases from J, the junction kept 9 bases outside the gene matches. The germline gives CDR1 SGHTA, CDR2 FQGTGA.

This clonotype was recorded at least ten times. The chain combines TRBV3-1 with TRBJ2-5; 7 nucleotides line up with TRBD2. V lost 2 bases, J lost 2 bases, and 11 bases stayed unmatched. This CDR3 spans 17 amino acids. The germline gives CDR1 LGHDT, CDR2 YNNKEL (reference sequence). The DNA for the CDR3 is TGTGCCAGCAGCCAATGGGGAGGGGCGGGAGATCAAGAGACCCAGTACTTC. Translating it yields CASSQWGGAGDQETQYF.

This clonotype has ten or more counts. J is TRBJ2-1 and V is TRBV5-8; 11 bases line up with TRBD2. The V gene end was trimmed by 0 bases and the J gene end by 9 bases; junction bases not matched to a gene: 11. This CDR3 spans 17 amino acids. Germline-derived CDR1 and CDR2 are SGHTS and YDEGEE. The CDR3 nucleotides read TGTGCCAGCAGCTTGGGACTAGCGGGAACCCTCGCGAGTGAGCAGTTCTTC. Translated, it gives CASSLGLAGTLASEQFF.

This clonotype has at least ten counts. The CDR3 spells CASSPTGSGMNTEAFF. The CDR3 nucleotides read TGTGCCAGCAGCCCTACAGGGTCAGGGATGAACACTGAAGCTTTCTTT. The genes are TRBV12-3 or TRBV12-4 and TRBJ1-1; TRBD1 might be the D (6 bases). Trimming pared 6 bases from V and 0 bases from J, leaving 17 bases between. There are 16 residues in the CDR3.

This clonotype was observed many times. The genes are TRBV20-1 and TRBJ2-7, with D unclear. Germline assignment: CDR1 DFQATT and CDR2 SNEGSKA (reference sequence). V was trimmed by 1 base and J by 1 base, leaving 5 bases between them. CDR3 length: 12 amino acids. CDR3 bases: TGCAGTGCTAGAGGGCTTTCCTACGAGCAGTACTTC. Translated: CSARGLSYEQYF.

This clonotype appeared a few times. This chain connects TRBV4-1 to TRBJ1-1; 7 bases agree with TRBD1. Germline lookup yields CDR1 MGHRA and CDR2 YSYEKL. This CDR3 is 16 amino acids long. Trimming at V came to 0 bases and at J to 11 bases, leaving 15 bases not matched to a gene. CDR3 nucleotide sequence: TGCGCCAGCAGCCAAGATGCAGTAGGGGGCCTCACTGGGGCTTTCTTT. Translating gives CASSQDAVGGLTGAFF.

A few counts support this clonotype. The V call is TRBV12-5, the J call TRBJ2-4; D unclear. Trimming stripped 7 bases from V and 9 bases from J, with 10 bases between. Germline V gene lookup returns CDR1 LGHNT and CDR2 FRNRAP. The CDR3 length is 11 residues. The CDR3, as DNA: TGTGCTAGTGCCCTCTCAGGCATTCAGTACTTC. As protein: CASALSGIQYF.

This clonotype has a count of ten or more. V is TRBV28 and J is TRBJ1-1; no firm D call. From germline, CDR1 is MDHEN and CDR2 SYDVKM. This CDR3 comprises 13 residues. The V and J ends lost 3 bases and 1 base respectively, with 6 bases between them. The CDR3 sequence is CASSFHENTEAFF. In DNA, the CDR3 is TGTGCCAGCAGTTTCCATGAGAACACTGAAGCTTTCTTT.

This clonotype was recorded many times. The chain couples TRBV7-3 to TRBJ2-5, with 7 positions matching TRBD2. V was clipped by 2 bases and J by 10 bases; unmatched bases: 7. From germline, CDR1 is SGHTA and CDR2 FQGTGA. The CDR3 covers 13 residues. The CDR3 coding sequence is TGTGCCAGCAGCTTAGGAGGGGCGGGGGACCAGTACTTC. Translated, it gives CASSLGGAGDQYF.

This clonotype was seen a few times. This chain connects TRBV5-6 to TRBJ2-1; 9 bases are a match to TRBD2. The CDR3 totals 17 residues. J was trimmed by 3 bases and V by 0 bases; bases with no gene match: 7. Germline V gives CDR1 SGHDT, CDR2 YYEEEE. CDR3 in amino acids: CASSLVRGTSFYNEQFF. CDR3 coding DNA: TGTGCCAGCAGCTTGGTCCGCGGGACTAGCTTCTACAATGAGCAGTTCTTC. Full variable domain (missing parts from reference TRBV5-6 and TRBJ2-1): DAGVTQSPTHLIKTRGQQVTLRCSPKSGHDTVSWYQQALGQGPQFIFQYYEEEERQRGNFPDRFSGHQFPNYSSELNVNALLLGDSALYLCASSLVRGTSFYNEQFFGPGTRLTVL.

The table lists this clonotype with many counts. The V and J genes are TRBV3-1 and TRBJ2-1; a possible D gene is TRBD1 (5 bases). CDR3 size: 17 residues. Germline V gene data show CDR1 as LGHDT and CDR2 as YNNKEL (reference sequence). The V gene lost 3 bases and the J gene lost 5 bases, with 20 bases spanning the gap. The CDR3 DNA follows: TGTGCCAGCAGCCAGGACAATAGAGGCCCAGGCAACAATGAGCAGTTCTTC. This translates into CASSQDNRGPGNNEQFF.

The V and J genes are TRBV12-3 or TRBV12-4 and TRBJ1-2, with D tentatively TRBD1 (5 bases). This CDR3 spans 12 amino acids. V was clipped by 7 bases and J by 10 bases, with 16 bases between them. As DNA, the CDR3 is TGTGCCAGCACCGGGACCCCACAGGCCTACACCTTC. This translates into CASTGTPQAYTF.

This clonotype was seen at least ten times. The rearrangement uses TRBV6-1 and TRBJ2-7, with 7 bases lining up with TRBD1. V shed 7 bases and J 7 bases; nucleotides not matched to a gene: 13. The germline gives CDR1 MNHNS, CDR2 SASEGT. The CDR3 length is 14 residues. DNA of the CDR3: TGTGCCAGCACAGAGGGGGCCCTAAGAGAAGAGCAGTACTTC. Translation: CASTEGALREEQYF.

This clonotype was counted ten times or more. The chain couples TRBV10-3 to TRBJ1-5; D remains unclear. Germline CDR1 ENHRY, CDR2 SYGVKD. V gave up 3 bases and J gave up 7 bases, with 7 bases separating them. The CDR3 is made up of 12 amino acids. The CDR3 nucleotides are TGTGCCATCAGTGACCAAGAGCAGCCCCAGCATTTT. Translating gives CAISDQEQPQHF.